This TCR beta chain was captured by sequencing in a study of blood T cell repertoires in COVID-19. Whole-study context: Some COVID-19 samples were acute and others convalescent; all came from the United States, Italy and Spain.

Only in-frame clones appear in the TCRdb table, and some are missing; sequencing was by immunoSEQ multiplex PCR. The table lists 150,000 to 200,000 clones, about 86% of them singletons, with 7% in the top ten. With 2 bases clipped from V and 7 bases from J, the junction kept 13 bases outside the gene matches. The germline gives CDR1 SEHNR, CDR2 FQNEAQ (reference sequence). CDR3 length: 17 residues. This TCR derives from a man aged 50-59 years with active or convalescent COVID-19. This chain connects TRBV7-9 to TRBJ2-1; TRBD2 matches 8 bases. Sequencing used peripheral blood. CDR3 DNA sequence: TGTGCCAGCAGCTTATCCAGGTACGCGGGAGGTTCTAATGAGCAGTTCTTC. Its translation is CASSLSRYAGGSNEQFF.